The clone carrying this T cell receptor (beta chain) showed up just a few times. What it binds is not known. The record originates from a study of CD8+ T cells in alopecia areata. Points from the study as a whole: More clonal than normal scalp was lesional scalp, particularly alopecia totalis/universalis.

V was shortened by 6 bases and J by 1 base, with 28 bases between the two germline ends. This CDR3 is 19 amino acids long. Germline CDR1 is MGHRA and CDR2 is YSYEKL. Extracted from the samples, RNA was reverse transcribed into cDNA to serve as the sequencing template. Measured with immunoSEQ multiplex PCR; TCRdb has only the in-frame clones, and not every one. The sample has about 150,000 clones; roughly 62% are singletons. The investigators collected lesional scalp punch biopsies and peripheral blood from alopecia areata patients. PBMC-derived CD4+ and CD8+ T cells were sorted. This clonotype originated in a human donor with alopecia areata. V is TRBV4-1 and J is TRBJ2-7; D is perhaps TRBD2 (7 bases). The input for sequencing was CD4+ T cells sorted from blood, taken at week 0. CDR3 in amino acids: CASSPTLWRGQGRSYEQYF. The CDR3 region has the DNA TGCGCCAGCAGTCCGACTCTTTGGCGGGGGCAAGGCCGGTCCTACGAGCAGTACTTC.